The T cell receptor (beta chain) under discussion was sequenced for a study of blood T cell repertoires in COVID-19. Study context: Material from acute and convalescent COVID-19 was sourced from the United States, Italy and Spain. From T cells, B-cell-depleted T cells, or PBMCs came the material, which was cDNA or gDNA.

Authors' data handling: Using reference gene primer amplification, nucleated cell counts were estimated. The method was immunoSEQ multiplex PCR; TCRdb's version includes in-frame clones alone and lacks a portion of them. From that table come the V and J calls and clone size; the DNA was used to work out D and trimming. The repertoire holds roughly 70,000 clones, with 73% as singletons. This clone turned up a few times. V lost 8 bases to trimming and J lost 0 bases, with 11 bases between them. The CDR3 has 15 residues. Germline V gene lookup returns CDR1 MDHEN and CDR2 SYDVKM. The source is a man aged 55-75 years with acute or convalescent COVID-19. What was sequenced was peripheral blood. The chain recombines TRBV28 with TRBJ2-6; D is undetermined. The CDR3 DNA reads TGTGCCAGCGCCGGTAGTTTCTCTGGGGCCAACGTCCTGACTTTC. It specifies CASAGSFSGANVLTF. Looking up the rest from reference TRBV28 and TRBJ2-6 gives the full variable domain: DVKVTQSSRYLVKRTGEKVFLECVQDMDHENMFWYRQDPGLGLRLIYFSYDVKMKEKGDIPEGYSVSREKKERFSLILESASTNQTSMYLCASAGSFSGANVLTFGAGSRLTVL.